The T cell receptor beta chain under discussion was sequenced for a study of cytomegalovirus exposure and HLA in healthy donors. The CDR3 covers 14 residues. In germline, CDR1 is SQVTM, CDR2 ANQGSEA. V dropped 3 bases and J dropped 8; count of bases not matched to a gene: 9. PCR amplification relied on 60 Vbeta primers (plus 13 Jbeta primers). The method was immunoSEQ multiplex PCR; TCRdb's version includes in-frame clones alone and lacks a portion of them. The table lists 100,000 to 150,000 clones, around 83% of them singletons. This TCR was sampled from a girl aged 2-15 years in good health and CMV-seronegative. This chain uses TRBV29-1 with TRBJ2-3; 9 bases match TRBD2. The specimen was PBMCs. The CDR3 DNA follows: TGCAGCGTTGAGGTGGAGCGGGAGGTCCGTACGCAGTATTTT. Translation: CSVEVEREVRTQYF.